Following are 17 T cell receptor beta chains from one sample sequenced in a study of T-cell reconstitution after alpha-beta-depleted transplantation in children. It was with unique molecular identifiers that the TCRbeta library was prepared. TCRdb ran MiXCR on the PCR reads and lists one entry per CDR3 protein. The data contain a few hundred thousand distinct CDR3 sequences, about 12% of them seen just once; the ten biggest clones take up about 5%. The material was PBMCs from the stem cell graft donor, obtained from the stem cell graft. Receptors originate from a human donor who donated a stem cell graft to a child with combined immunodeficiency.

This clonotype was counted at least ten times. The CDR3 loop is CASSLGSGIYNEQFF. The CDR3 DNA sequence: TGTGCCAGCAGCTTGGGGAGCGGGATTTACAATGAGCAGTTCTTC. V usage is TRBV5-6 and J usage is TRBJ2-1, with 7 nucleotides matching TRBD2. The J segment lost 4 bases and the V segment lost 0 bases, leaving 4 bases of the junction unmatched. Per germline, CDR1 SGHDT and CDR2 YYEEEE. The CDR3 sequence is 15 residues long.

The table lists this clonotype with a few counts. CDR3 region: CSVEGTGPEIGGSYNEQFF. CDR3 nucleotides: TGCAGCGTGGAGGGTACAGGGCCGGAAATAGGTGGCTCCTACAATGAGCAGTTCTTC. The V gene is TRBV29-1, the J gene TRBJ2-1; TRBD1 or TRBD2 may be the D gene (6 bases each). Germline assignment: CDR1 SQVTM and CDR2 ANQGSEA. Trimming left V 6 bases short and J 0 bases short, with 27 bases between. The CDR3 sequence is 19 residues long.

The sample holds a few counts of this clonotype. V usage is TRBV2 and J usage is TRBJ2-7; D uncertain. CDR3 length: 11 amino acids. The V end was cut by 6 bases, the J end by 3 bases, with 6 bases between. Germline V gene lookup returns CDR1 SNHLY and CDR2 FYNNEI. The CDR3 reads CASRALYEQYF. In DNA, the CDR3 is TGTGCCAGCAGGGCGCTCTACGAGCAGTACTTC.

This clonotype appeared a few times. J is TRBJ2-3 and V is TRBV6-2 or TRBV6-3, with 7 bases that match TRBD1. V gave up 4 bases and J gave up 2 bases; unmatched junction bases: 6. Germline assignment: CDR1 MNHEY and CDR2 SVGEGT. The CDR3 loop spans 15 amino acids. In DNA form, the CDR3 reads TGTGCCAGCAGTTTTTTGGGGACAGTCACAGATACGCAGTATTTT. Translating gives CASSFLGTVTDTQYF.

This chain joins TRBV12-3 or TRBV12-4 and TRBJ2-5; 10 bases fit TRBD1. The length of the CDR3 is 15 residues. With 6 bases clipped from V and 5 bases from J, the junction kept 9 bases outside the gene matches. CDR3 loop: CASSPSDRGGETQYF. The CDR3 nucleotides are TGTGCCAGCAGCCCCTCGGACAGGGGGGGGGAGACCCAGTACTTC.

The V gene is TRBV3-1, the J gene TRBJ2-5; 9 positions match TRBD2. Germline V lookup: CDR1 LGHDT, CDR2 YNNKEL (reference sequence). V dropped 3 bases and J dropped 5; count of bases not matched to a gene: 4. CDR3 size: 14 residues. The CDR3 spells CASSQGTSSETQYF. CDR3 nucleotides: TGTGCCAGCAGCCAGGGGACTAGCTCGGAGACCCAGTACTTC.

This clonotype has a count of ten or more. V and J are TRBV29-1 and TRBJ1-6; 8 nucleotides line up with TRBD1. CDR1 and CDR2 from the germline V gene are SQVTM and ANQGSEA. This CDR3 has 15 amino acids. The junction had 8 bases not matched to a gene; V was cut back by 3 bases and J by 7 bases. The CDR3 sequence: CSVDDRGARNSPLHF. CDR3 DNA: TGCAGCGTTGACGACAGGGGCGCAAGGAATTCACCCCTCCACTTT.

CDR3 nucleotide sequence: TGTGCCAGCAGCTTAGGAGCCAGGACTCTGTACGAGCAGTACTTC. It is translated as CASSLGARTLYEQYF. The rearrangement joins TRBV7-2 to TRBJ2-7, with D maybe TRBD2 (5 bases). This CDR3 has 15 amino acids. Trimming took off 1 base at V and 4 bases at J, with 14 bases between the two ends. The germline V gene has CDR1 SGHTA and CDR2 FQGNSA.

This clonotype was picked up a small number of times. CDR3 DNA: TGTGCCAGCAGTCCCCAGGGGGGCGGGATATACAATGAGCAGTTCTTC. Translated: CASSPQGGGIYNEQFF. The V call is TRBV6-2 or TRBV6-3, the J call TRBJ2-1; D may be TRBD1 (7 bases). CDR3 length equals 16 residues. Deletions cut 5 bases from V and 4 bases from J, with 18 bases between. The V gene's germline CDR1 is MNHEY and CDR2 SVGEGT.

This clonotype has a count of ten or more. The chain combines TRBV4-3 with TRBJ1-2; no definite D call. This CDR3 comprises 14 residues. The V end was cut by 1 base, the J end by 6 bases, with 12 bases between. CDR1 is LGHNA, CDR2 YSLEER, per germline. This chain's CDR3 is CASSQVAAWDGYTF. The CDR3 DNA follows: TGCGCCAGCAGCCAAGTGGCAGCCTGGGATGGCTACACCTTC.

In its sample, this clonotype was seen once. In DNA, the CDR3 is TGTGCCAGCAGCCCTAGACTAGCGGGGGGGGCGAGAGAGACCCAGTACTTC. Its translation: CASSPRLAGGARETQYF. The genes are TRBV7-2 and TRBJ2-5; 14 bases match TRBD2. Germline V gene sequence: CDR1 SGHTA, CDR2 FQGNSA. J gave up 4 bases and V 5 bases, and 9 bases lay outside the gene matches. The length of the CDR3 is 17 residues. Full variable domain (outside the CDR3, taken from reference TRBV7-2 and TRBJ2-5): GAGVSQSPSNKVTEKGKDVELRCDPISGHTALYWYRQSLGQGLEFLIYFQGNSAPDKSGLPSDRFSAERTGGSVSTLTIQRTQQEDSAVYLCASSPRLAGGARETQYFGPGTRLLVL.

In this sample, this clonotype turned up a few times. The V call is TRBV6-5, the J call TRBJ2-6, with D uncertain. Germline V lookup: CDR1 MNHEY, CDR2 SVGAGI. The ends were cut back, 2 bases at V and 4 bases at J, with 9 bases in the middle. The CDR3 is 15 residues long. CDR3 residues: CASSYDQQGANVLTF. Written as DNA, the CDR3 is TGTGCCAGCAGTTACGATCAGCAGGGGGCCAACGTCCTGACTTTC.

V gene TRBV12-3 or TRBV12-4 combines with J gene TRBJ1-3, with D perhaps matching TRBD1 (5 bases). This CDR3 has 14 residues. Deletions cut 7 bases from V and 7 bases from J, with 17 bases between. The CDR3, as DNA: TGTGCCAGCACTCCCCTGGCGGGGGGGAACACCATATATTTT. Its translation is CASTPLAGGNTIYF.

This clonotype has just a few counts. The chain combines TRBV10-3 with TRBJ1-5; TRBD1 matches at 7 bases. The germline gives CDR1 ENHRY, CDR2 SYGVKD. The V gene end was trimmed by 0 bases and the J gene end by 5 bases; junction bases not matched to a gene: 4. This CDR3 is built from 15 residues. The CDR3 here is CAISESGQSYQPQHF. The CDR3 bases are TGTGCCATCAGTGAGTCGGGACAGAGTTATCAGCCCCAGCATTTT.

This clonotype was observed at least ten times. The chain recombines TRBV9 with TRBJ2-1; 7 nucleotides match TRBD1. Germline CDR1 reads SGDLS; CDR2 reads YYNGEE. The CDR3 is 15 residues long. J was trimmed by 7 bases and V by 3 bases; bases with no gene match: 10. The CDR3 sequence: CASSEGAGLANEQFF. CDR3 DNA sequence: TGTGCCAGCAGCGAGGGGGCAGGGTTAGCGAATGAGCAGTTCTTC.

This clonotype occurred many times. CDR3 sequence: CASSSSGGPSYNEQFF. DNA for the CDR3: TGTGCCAGCAGTTCTAGCGGGGGGCCCTCCTACAATGAGCAGTTCTTC. V is TRBV7-9 and J is TRBJ2-1; 11 bases fit TRBD2. This CDR3 comprises 16 residues. The germline V gene encodes CDR1 SEHNR and CDR2 FQNEAQ (reference sequence). Trimming at V came to 6 bases and at J to 0 bases, leaving 4 bases not matched to a gene.

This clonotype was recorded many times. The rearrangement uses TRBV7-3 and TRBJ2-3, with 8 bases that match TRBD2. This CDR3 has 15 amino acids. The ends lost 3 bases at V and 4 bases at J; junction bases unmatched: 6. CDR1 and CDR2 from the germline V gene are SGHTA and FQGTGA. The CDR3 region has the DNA TGTGCCAGCAGCTTCTCCGGGACTAGTGCAGATACGCAGTATTTT. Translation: CASSFSGTSADTQYF.